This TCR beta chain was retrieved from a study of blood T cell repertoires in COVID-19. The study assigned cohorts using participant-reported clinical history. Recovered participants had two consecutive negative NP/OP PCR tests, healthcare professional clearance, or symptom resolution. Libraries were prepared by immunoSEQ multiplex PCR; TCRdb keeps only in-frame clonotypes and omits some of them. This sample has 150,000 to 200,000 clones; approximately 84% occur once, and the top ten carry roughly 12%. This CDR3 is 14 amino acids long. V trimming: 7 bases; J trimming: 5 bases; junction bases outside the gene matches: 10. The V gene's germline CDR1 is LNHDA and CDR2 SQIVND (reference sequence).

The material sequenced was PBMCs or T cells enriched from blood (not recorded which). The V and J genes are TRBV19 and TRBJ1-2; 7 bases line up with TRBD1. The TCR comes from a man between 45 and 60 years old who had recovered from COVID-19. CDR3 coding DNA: TGTGCCAGTACCCCAAGGGACAGAGATTATGGCTACACCTTC. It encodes CASTPRDRDYGYTF.